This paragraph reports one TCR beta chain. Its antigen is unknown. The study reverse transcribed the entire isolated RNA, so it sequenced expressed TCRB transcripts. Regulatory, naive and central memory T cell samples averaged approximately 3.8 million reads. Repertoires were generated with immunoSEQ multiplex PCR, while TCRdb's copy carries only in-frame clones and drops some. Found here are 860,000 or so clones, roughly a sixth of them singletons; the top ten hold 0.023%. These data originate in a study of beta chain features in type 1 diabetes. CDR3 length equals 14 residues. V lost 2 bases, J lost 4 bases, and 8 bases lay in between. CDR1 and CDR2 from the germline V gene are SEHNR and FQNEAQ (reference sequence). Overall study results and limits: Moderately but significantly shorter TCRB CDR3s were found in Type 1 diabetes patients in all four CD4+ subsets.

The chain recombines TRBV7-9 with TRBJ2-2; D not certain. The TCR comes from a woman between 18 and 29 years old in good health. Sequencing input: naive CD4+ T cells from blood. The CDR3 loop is CASSLSGGTGELFF. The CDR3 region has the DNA TGTGCCAGCAGCTTATCTGGTGGCACCGGGGAGCTGTTTTTT. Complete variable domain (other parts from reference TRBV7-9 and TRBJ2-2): DTGVSQNPRHKITKRGQNVTFRCDPISEHNRLYWYRQTLGQGPEFLTYFQNEAQLEKSRLLSDRFSAERPKGSFSTLEIQRTEQGDSAMYLCASSLSGGTGELFFGEGSRLTVL.